The T cell receptor (beta chain) under discussion was sequenced for a study of T cell changes during pregnancy in multiple sclerosis. The germline V gene encodes CDR1 SGHAT and CDR2 FQNNGV. The J segment lost 0 bases and the V segment lost 8 bases, leaving 7 bases of the junction unmatched. There are 14 residues in the CDR3. TCRdb's copy holds only in-frame clones and misses some; the assay was immunoSEQ multiplex PCR. The data show approximately 41,000 clones, with roughly nine tenths seen just once and 1% to 1.5% held by the top ten. This material consisted of CD4+ T cells from peripheral blood mononuclear cells, taken in the first trimester of pregnancy. V usage is TRBV11-2 and J usage is TRBJ2-7, with 7 bases aligning to TRBD2. The TCR sequence derives from a female donor with multiple sclerosis, enrolled in a pregnancy study. This CDR3 is CASGRDYSSYEQYF. DNA for the CDR3: TGTGCCAGCGGCCGGGACTACAGCTCCTACGAGCAGTACTTC. The variable domain in full, completed from reference TRBV11-2 and TRBJ2-7, reads EAGVAQSPRYKIIEKRQSVAFWCNPISGHATLYWYQQILGQGPKLLIQFQNNGVVDDSQLPKDRFSAERLKGVDSTLKIQPAKLEDSAVYLCASGRDYSSYEQYFGPGTRLTVT.